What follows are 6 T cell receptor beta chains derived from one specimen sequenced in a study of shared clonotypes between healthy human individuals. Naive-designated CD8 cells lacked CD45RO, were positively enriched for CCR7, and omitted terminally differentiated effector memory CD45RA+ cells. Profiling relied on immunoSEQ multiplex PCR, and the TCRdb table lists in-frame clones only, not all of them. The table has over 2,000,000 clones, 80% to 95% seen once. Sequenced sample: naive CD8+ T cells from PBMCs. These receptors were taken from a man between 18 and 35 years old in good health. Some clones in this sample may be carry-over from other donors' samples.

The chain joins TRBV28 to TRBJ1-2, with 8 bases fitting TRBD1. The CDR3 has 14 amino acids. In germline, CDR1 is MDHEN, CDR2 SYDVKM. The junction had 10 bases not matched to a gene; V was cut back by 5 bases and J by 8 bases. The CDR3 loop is CASSTQGVSGGYTF. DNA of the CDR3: TGTGCCAGCAGTACACAGGGGGTGTCTGGAGGCTACACCTTC.

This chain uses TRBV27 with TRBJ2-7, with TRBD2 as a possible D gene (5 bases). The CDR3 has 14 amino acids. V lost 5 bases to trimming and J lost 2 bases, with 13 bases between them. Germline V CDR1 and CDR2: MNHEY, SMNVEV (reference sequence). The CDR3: CASSAIRGTYEQYF. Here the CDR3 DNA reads TGTGCCAGCAGTGCGATCCGGGGAACCTACGAGCAGTACTTC.

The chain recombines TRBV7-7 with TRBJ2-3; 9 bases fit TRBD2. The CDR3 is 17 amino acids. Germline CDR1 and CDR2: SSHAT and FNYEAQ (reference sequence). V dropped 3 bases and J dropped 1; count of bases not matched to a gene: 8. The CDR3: CASSLKAGGPGTDTQYF. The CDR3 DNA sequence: TGTGCCAGCAGCTTGAAGGCGGGAGGGCCTGGCACAGATACGCAGTATTTT.

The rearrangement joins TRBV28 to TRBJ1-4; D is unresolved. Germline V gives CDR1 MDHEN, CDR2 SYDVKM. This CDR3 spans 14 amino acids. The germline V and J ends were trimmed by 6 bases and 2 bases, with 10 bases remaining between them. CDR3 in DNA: TGTGCCAGCAGCCGGGTTGGGACTAATGAAAAACTGTTTTTT. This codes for CASSRVGTNEKLFF.

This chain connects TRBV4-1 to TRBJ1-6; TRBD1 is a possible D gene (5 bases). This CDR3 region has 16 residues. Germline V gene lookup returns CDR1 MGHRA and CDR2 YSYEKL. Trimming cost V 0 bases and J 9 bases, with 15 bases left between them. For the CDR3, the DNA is TGCGCCAGCAGCCAAGATGGGACTTCGTACGGTTCACCCCTCCACTTT. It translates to CASSQDGTSYGSPLHF.

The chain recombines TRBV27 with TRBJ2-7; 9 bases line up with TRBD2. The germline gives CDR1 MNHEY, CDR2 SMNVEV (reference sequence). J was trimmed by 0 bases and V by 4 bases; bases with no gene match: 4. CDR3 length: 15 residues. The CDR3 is CASSSNSGSSYEQYF. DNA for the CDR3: TGTGCCAGCAGTTCGAATAGCGGGAGCTCCTACGAGCAGTACTTC.